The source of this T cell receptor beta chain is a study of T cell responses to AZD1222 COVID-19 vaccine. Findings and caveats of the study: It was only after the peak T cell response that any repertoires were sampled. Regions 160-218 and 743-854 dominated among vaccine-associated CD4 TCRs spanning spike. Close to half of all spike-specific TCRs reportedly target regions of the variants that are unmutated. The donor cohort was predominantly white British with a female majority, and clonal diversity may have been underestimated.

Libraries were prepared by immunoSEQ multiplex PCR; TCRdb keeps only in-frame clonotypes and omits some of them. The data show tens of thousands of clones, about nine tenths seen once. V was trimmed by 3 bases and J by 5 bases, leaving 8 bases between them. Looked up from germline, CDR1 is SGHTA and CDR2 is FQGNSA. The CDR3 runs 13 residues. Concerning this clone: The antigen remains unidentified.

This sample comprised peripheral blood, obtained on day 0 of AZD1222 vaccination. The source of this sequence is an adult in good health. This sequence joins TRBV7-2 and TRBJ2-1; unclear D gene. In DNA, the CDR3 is TGTGCCAGCAGCTTTGCTCAGAACAATGAGCAGTTCTTC. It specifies CASSFAQNNEQFF.